This TCR beta chain emerged from a study of post-analysis software for immune sequencing data. Study details: Included among the disease courses, which were recorded for the cohort, were relapsing-remitting, secondary progressive and progressive-relapsing multiple sclerosis. Study-wide points: Included in a set of four or five TRBV segments more frequent in patients than controls were TRBV5-6, TRBV5-1 and TRBV20-1.

As regards this clonotype: What it recognizes is unknown.

The TCR beta cDNA libraries contained unique molecular identifiers. T cells, roughly 1 to 10 million of them, yielded approximately 530,000 cDNA molecules. TCRdb ran MiXCR on the PCR reads and lists one entry per CDR3 protein. The table lists fewer than 900,000 distinct CDR3 sequences, roughly 46% of them singletons. V lost 6 bases, J lost 5 bases, and 14 bases lay in between. This CDR3 spans 14 amino acids. Germline loops: CDR1 SEHNR, CDR2 FQNEAQ (reference sequence). Sequencing was done on a sample of blood. The TCR sequence derives from a girl aged 10 to 17 with multiple sclerosis. This chain links TRBV7-9 with TRBJ1-5; tentative D call: TRBD1 (6 bases). The CDR3 DNA reads TGTGCCAGCAGGGCGACAGGTCGGGATCAGCCCCAGCATTTT. It translates to CASRATGRDQPQHF. The whole variable domain, remainder taken from reference TRBV7-9 and TRBJ1-5, is DTGVSQNPRHKITKRGQNVTFRCDPISEHNRLYWYRQTLGQGPEFLTYFQNEAQLEKSRLLSDRFSAERPKGSFSTLEIQRTEQGDSAMYLCASRATGRDQPQHFGDGTRLSIL.